The rows below give T cell receptor beta chains drawn from one sample of a study of tissue T cells after allogeneic stem cell transplantation. The protocol was immunoSEQ multiplex PCR, while the TCRdb copy is restricted to in-frame clones and leaves out a portion. The sample carries 3,300 or so clones, roughly 75% recorded once. Sequencing was performed on small intestine tissue, taken at autopsy. Source of these receptors: a male patient of 60 years or more with steroid-refractory graft-versus-host disease after an allogeneic stem cell transplant. A subset of T cells may come from the graft donor. Each CDR3 is given with its conserved first and last residue. A D gene is named only where the DNA matches it firmly. Clone size appears in some rows only: once, few, many, or a class for an expanded clone.

clone_size	v_call	d_call	j_call	cdr3_nt	cdr3_aa
NA	TRBV4-3	NA	TRBJ1-4	TGCGCCAGCAGCCAGGGGATTGAAACTAATGAAAAACTGTTTTTT	CASSQGIETNEKLFF
few	TRBV19	TRBD2	TRBJ2-7	TGTGCCAGTAGTACCCGGGACTATCCGAGGGAGCAGTACTTC	CASSTRDYPREQYF
NA	TRBV10-3	NA	TRBJ2-7	TGTGCCACCTCGGCCGGGGGTGACTACGAGCAGTACTTC	CATSAGGDYEQYF
NA	TRBV10-3	NA	TRBJ1-3	TGTGCCATCAGTGAGTTAAAAGGGGTAGCCTTCTCTGGAAACACCATATATTTT	CAISELKGVAFSGNTIYF
NA	TRBV25-1	TRBD1	TRBJ2-2	TGTGCCAGCAGTTGGACAGGGGGAGGCACCGGGGAGCTGTTTTTT	CASSWTGGGTGELFF
large	TRBV11-3	NA	TRBJ1-1	TGTGCCAGCAGCTCGGGAGATGGGGACACTGAAGCTTTCTTT	CASSSGDGDTEAFF
NA	TRBV5-6	TRBD1	TRBJ1-5	TGTGCCAGCAGCACAGGACAGGGGCACGATCAGCCCCAGCATTTT	CASSTGQGHDQPQHF
NA	TRBV5-4	TRBD1	TRBJ2-2	TGTGCCAGCAGCTCAAGGACAGGGGGCATCGGGGAGCTGTTTTTT	CASSSRTGGIGELFF
NA	TRBV9	TRBD2	TRBJ2-1	TGTGCCAGCAGCCCCCGACTAGCGGCTCACAATGAGCAGTTCTTC	CASSPRLAAHNEQFF
NA	TRBV5-5	NA	TRBJ2-7	TGTGCCAGCAGTTCCCGGAGGCAGGGCTCCTACGAGCAGTACTTC	CASSSRRQGSYEQYF
few	TRBV3-1/TRBV3-2	TRBD2	TRBJ2-1	TGTGCCAGCAGCCCAAGACTAGCGGGGGCCCCGCGCTCCTACAATGAGCAGTTCTTC	CASSPRLAGAPRSYNEQFF
NA	TRBV5-1	TRBD2	TRBJ2-1	TGCGCCAGCAGCTTGGCCCCCGGGGGGGACAACAATGAGCAGTTCTTC	CASSLAPGGDNNEQFF
NA	TRBV5-1	NA	TRBJ2-3	TGCGCCAGCAGCTTTGCGGGGGCTGCAGATACGCAGTATTTT	CASSFAGAADTQYF